This entry features one TCR beta chain sequence. This clone was seen more than once but under ten times. The antigen it recognizes is unknown. No base quality values were provided; no much bigger clone lies one nucleotide off. The collaborating institutions used their own protocols to collect whole blood in K2EDTA tubes. For TCRbeta analysis, collaborator samples were shipped as frozen whole blood, as isolated PBMCs, or as DNA extracted from either sample type. The data derive from a study of blood T cell repertoires in COVID-19 (dated by TCRdb to between 2020 and 2021). Background for the entire study: Collaborator samples came from the United States, Italy and Spain and covered acute and convalescent phases of COVID-19. The prospective study material was composed of cDNA or gDNA derived from T cells, B-cell-depleted T cells, or PBMCs. Deeply sampled blood TCRbeta repertoires from subjects exposed to, actively infected with, or recovered from COVID-19 were included in the dataset. A freely available public database, intended as a resource for researchers studying the immune response to SARS-CoV-2, is where the repertoires were released. Samples were obtained from the ongoing ImmuneRACE study (first 160 participants) and from 1,254 subjects provided by 6 global collaborators. Nearly every sample came with metadata listing a de-identified subject ID, COVID-19 status, age in years and sex. Where available, HLA class I and class II types were obtained from metadata supplied by the sample provider rather than from assay-based typing. General study outcomes and caveats: The amount of clinical and demographic metadata varied by source and participant and was provided uncurated.

TCRbeta CDR3 regions were amplified from genomic DNA using the immunoSEQ Assay, a bias-controlled multiplex PCR. Regarding the original processing steps: Nucleated cell counts per sample were estimated from amplification of reference gene primers within the assay. To quantify the absolute abundance of each unique TCRbeta CDR3 rearrangement, sequence reads were collapsed and filtered. For each sample, productive Simpson clonality was calculated as the square root of Simpson's diversity index over productive rearrangements. TCRdb obtained this table from immuneACCESS and retained in-frame rearrangements with V and J assigned. These tables miss some clones; where compared with another copy, unresolved V genes account for less than half of the shortfall, and the remainder is unexplained. V and J calls and clone size come straight from that table; D and trimming were deduced from the DNA. Present in this sample are about 210,000 clones, about four fifths of which were seen just once. The ten largest clones add up to 8% to 10% of the sample.

This clonotype originated in a woman in her fifties or sixties with acute or convalescent COVID-19. The source material was peripheral blood.

The CDR3 amino acid sequence is: CASSRANYGYTF. The sequence in DNA is TGTGCCAGTAGTAGAGCTAACTATGGCTACACCTTC. Recombination joined TRBV19 with TRBJ1-2, with an unclear D gene assignment. The junction shows trimming of 4 bases on V and 0 bases on J, plus 3 bases between the germline ends. The germline V gene (reference sequence) provides CDR1 LNHDA and CDR2 SQIVND. Its CDR3 holds 12 amino acids, cysteine through phenylalanine. Kept here is only the CDR3 DNA, which spans 36 bases and is read in frame from base 1.